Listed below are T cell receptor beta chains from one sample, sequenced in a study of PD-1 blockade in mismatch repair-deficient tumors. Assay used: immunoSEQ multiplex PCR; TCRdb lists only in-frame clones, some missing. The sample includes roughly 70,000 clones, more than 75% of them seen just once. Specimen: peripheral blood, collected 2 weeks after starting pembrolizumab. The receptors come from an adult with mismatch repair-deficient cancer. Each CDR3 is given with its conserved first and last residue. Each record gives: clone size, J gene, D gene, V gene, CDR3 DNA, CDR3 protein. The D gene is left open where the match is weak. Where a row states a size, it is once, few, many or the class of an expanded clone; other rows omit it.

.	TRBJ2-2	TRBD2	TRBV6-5	TGTGCCAGCAGATCAGGCGGGAGTGACACCGGGGAGCTGTTTTTT	CASRSGGSDTGELFF
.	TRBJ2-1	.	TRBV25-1	TGTGCCAGCACATCCGGGACCTACAATGAGCAGTTCTTC	CASTSGTYNEQFF
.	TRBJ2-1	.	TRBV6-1	TGTGCCAGCAGTGAATCGAGGGGAACTGAGCAGTTCTTC	CASSESRGTEQFF
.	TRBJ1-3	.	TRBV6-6	TGTGCCAGCAGTTACTATTCCAGCTCTGGAAACACCATATATTTT	CASSYYSSSGNTIYF
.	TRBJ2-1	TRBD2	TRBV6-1	TGTGCCAGCAGTGATGGGACTAGCGGGAGGGTAGGCAATGAGCAGTTCTTC	CASSDGTSGRVGNEQFF
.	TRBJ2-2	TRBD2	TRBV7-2	TGTGCCAGCAGCTTACCTAGCGGGATAAACACCGGGGAGCTGTTTTTT	CASSLPSGINTGELFF
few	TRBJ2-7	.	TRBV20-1	TGCAGTGCTGGCGACAACTACGAGCAGTACTTC	CSAGDNYEQYF
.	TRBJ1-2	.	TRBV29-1	TGCAGCGTTGAAGTGGGGGAAGACTATGGCTACACCTTC	CSVEVGEDYGYTF
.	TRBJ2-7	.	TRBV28	TGTGCCAGCAGTTTCCTAGGACAGTCCTACGAGCAGTACTTC	CASSFLGQSYEQYF
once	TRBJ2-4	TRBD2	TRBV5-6	TGTGCCAGCAGACTACTAGCGGGGGGACTAGCCAAAAACATTCAGTACTTC	CASRLLAGGLAKNIQYF
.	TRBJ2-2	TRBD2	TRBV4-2	TGTGCCAGCAGCAAAGAAATTTTGACCGGGGGGACCGGGGAGCTGTTTTTT	CASSKEILTGGTGELFF
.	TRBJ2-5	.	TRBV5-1	TGCGCCAGCAGCTTGGCCGGTGAGACCCAGTACTTC	CASSLAGETQYF
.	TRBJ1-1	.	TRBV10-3	TGTGCCATCAGGGAAAACCCGGCGAACACTGAAGCTTTCTTT	CAIRENPANTEAFF
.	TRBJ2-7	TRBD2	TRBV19	TGTGCCACATCCATCCGGACTAGCGGGACCTACGAGCAGTACTTC	CATSIRTSGTYEQYF
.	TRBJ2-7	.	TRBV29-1	TGCAGCGTTGGGGACTACGAGCAGTACTTC	CSVGDYEQYF
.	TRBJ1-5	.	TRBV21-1	TGTGCCAGCAGCAAAGATTCGGGAGGGGGCGGCAATCAGCCCCAGCATTTT	CASSKDSGGGGNQPQHF
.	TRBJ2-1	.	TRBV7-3	TGTGCCAGCAGCTTAATGGGGACAATGGGTGAGCAGTTCTTC	CASSLMGTMGEQFF
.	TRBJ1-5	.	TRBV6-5	TGTGCCAGCAGTTACGAGGGTCCGAATCAGCCCCAGCATTTT	CASSYEGPNQPQHF
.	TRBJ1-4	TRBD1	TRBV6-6	TGTGCCAGCGGAATAAGGGGGCCTTCGGAAAAACTGTTTTTT	CASGIRGPSEKLFF
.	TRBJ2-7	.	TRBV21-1	TGTGCCAGCGGAAAACTAGCGGGATACTACGAGCAGTACTTC	CASGKLAGYYEQYF
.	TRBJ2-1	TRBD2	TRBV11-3	TGTGCCAGCAGACGGTCCACTAGCGGGCCTTACAATGAGCAGTTCTTC	CASRRSTSGPYNEQFF
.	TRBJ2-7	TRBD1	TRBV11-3	TGTGCCAGCAGTTTCGGGACAGGGGTCTACGAGCAGTACTTC	CASSFGTGVYEQYF
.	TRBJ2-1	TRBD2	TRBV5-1	TGCGCCAGCAGCTTGGCGGGACTAGCGGGAGGCAATGAGCAGTTCTTC	CASSLAGLAGGNEQFF
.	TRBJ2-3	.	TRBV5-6	TGTGCCAGCAGCTCTATGACTGACACAGATACGCAGTATTTT	CASSSMTDTDTQYF
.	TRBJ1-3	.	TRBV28	TGTGCCAGCAGTCCTCTAGACCCGTTCTCTGGAAACACCATATATTTT	CASSPLDPFSGNTIYF
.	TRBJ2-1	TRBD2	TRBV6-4	TGTGCCAGCAGTGACAAGTTAGCGGGAGTTAGTGAGCAGTTCTTC	CASSDKLAGVSEQFF
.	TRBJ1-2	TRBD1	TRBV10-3	TGTGCCATCAGTGAGTCTGGGACAGGGAGAGTTAACTATGGCTACACCTTC	CAISESGTGRVNYGYTF
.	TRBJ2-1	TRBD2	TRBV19	TGTGCCAGTAGTATCCGACTAGCGGGAGTTGGGGCCCCCAATGAGCAGTTCTTC	CASSIRLAGVGAPNEQFF
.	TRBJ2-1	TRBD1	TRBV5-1	TGCGCCAGCAGATCCGGGACAGAGCTGTACAATGAGCAGTTCTTC	CASRSGTELYNEQFF
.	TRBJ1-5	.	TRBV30	TGTGCCTGGAGTGTGGGGGGAGGGCATCAGCCCCAGCATTTT	CAWSVGGGHQPQHF
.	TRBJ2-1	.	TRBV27	TGTGCCAGCATCGGGGGAGATGAGCAGTTCTTC	CASIGGDEQFF
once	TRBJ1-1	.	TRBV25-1	TGTGCCAGCCCAAATGGGAGTGAAGCTTTCTTT	CASPNGSEAFF
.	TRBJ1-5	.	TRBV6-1	TGTGCCAGCCGGGAATATAGCAATCAGCCCCAGCATTTT	CASREYSNQPQHF
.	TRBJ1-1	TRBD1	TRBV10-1	TGCGCCAGCCAGGGGGACACTGAAGCTTTCTTT	CASQGDTEAFF
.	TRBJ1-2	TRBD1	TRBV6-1	TGTGCCAGCAGTGAAGCGCCAGGGGGCAACTATGGCTACACCTTC	CASSEAPGGNYGYTF
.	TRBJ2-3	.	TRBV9	TGTGCCAGCAGCGTAGTGGGTAGCGGCCGCACAGATACGCAGTATTTT	CASSVVGSGRTDTQYF
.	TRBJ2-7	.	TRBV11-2	TGTGCCAGCAGCTTAGGGAGTTACGAGCAGTACTTC	CASSLGSYEQYF
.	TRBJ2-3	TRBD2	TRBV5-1	TGCGCCAGCAGCGTTAGCGGGAGGGAAACAGATACGCAGTATTTT	CASSVSGRETDTQYF
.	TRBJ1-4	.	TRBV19	TGTGCCAGTAGAGTGGGACCTCGGCTGTTTTTT	CASRVGPRLFF
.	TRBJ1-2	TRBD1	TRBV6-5	TGTGCCAGCAGCCGTCCCGGGACAGGGAACTATGGCTACACCTTC	CASSRPGTGNYGYTF
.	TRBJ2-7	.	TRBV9	TGTGCCAGCAGCCCCGCCGGGGGTAACGAGCAGTACTTC	CASSPAGGNEQYF
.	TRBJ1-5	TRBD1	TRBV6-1	TGTGCCAGCGGCGGGACAGGGGAGGCCTATCAGCCCCAGCATTTT	CASGGTGEAYQPQHF
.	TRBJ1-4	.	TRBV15	TGTGCCACCAGCAGTCTAGAAAGGGGGGGTGGTGAAAAACTGTTTTTT	CATSSLERGGGEKLFF
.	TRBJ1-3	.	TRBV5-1	TGCGCCAGCAGACTACTACCAGGGGTGTCTGGAAACACCATATATTTT	CASRLLPGVSGNTIYF
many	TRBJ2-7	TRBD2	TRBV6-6	TGTGCCAGCAGTTACAGCGGGACCTACGAGCAGTACTTC	CASSYSGTYEQYF
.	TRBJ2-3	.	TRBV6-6	TGTGCCAGCAGTTGGGGGGTTGGTTCAGATACGCAGTATTTT	CASSWGVGSDTQYF
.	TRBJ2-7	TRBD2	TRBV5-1	TGCGCCAGCAGCTCGGGACTAAATGTGGGCGAGCAGTACTTC	CASSSGLNVGEQYF
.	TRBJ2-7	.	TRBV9	TGTGCCTGTTTTGGTGGACACTCCTCCTACGAGCAGTACTTC	CACFGGHSSYEQYF
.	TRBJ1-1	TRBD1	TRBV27	TGTGCCAGTCGAGGTCGGGCAGGGGGAGCTTTCTTT	CASRGRAGGAFF
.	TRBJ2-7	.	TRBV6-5	TGTGCCAGCAGTCAATCCACCTACGAGCAGTACTTC	CASSQSTYEQYF
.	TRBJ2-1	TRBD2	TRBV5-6	TGTGCCAGCAGCGGGGAGACTAGCGCTCGCTGGGATGAGCAGTTCTTC	CASSGETSARWDEQFF
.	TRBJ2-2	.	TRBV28	TGTGCCAGCAGTTTAACGGGAGATGTCACCGGGGAGCTGTTTTTT	CASSLTGDVTGELFF
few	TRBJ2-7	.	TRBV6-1	TGTGCCAGCAGTGATGGGGGTATCGACGAGCAGTACTTC	CASSDGGIDEQYF
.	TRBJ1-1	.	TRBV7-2	TGTGCCAGCAGCTTAAGCAGGGGTTCTACTGAAGCTTTCTTT	CASSLSRGSTEAFF
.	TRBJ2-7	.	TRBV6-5	TGTGCCAGCAGTTACCGCGACAGATATTGGCAGTACTTC	CASSYRDRYWQYF